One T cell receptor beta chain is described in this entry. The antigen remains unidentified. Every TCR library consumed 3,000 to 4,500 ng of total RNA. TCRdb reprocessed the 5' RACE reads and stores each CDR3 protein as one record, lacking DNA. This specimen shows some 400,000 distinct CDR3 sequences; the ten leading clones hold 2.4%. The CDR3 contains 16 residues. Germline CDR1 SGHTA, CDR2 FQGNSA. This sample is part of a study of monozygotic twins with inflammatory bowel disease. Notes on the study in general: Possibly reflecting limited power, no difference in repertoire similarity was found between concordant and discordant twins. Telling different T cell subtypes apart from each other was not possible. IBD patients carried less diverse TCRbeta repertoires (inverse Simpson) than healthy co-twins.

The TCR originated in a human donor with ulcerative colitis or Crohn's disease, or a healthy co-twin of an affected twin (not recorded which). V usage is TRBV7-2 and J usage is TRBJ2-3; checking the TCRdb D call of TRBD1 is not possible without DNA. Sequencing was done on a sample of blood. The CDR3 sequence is CASSLPWGAYTDTQYF.